This entry features one TCR beta chain sequence. The data derive from a study of cytomegalovirus exposure and HLA in healthy donors. PCR used 60 Vbeta primers and 13 Jbeta primers. TCRdb's table, derived via immunoSEQ multiplex PCR, lists solely in-frame clones and lacks some. This specimen shows approximately 38,000 clones; the ten leading clones hold approximately 9%. CDR1 and CDR2 (germline): MDHEN, SYDVKM. Trimming stripped 2 bases from V and 8 bases from J, with 15 bases between. This CDR3 comprises 14 residues. The V call is TRBV28, the J call TRBJ1-2; D is possibly TRBD1 (5 bases). Sample: PBMCs. This TCR was sampled from a man aged 35 to 55 in good health and CMV-seropositive. CDR3 DNA: TGTGCCAGCAGTTTACTAGGCGGGGGACGCGGCTACACCTTC. Protein sequence: CASSLLGGGRGYTF.